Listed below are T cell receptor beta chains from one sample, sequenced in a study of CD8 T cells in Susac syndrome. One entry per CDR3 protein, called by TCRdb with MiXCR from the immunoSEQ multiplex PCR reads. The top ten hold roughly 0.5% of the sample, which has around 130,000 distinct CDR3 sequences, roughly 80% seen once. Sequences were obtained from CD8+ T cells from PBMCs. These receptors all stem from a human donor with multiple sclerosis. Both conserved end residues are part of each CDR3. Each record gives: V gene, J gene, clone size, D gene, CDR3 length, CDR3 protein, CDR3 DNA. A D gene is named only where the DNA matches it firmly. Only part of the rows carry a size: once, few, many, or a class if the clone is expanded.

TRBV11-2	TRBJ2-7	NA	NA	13	CASSLYSTYEQYF	TGTGCCAGCAGCTTATACAGTACCTACGAGCAGTACTTC
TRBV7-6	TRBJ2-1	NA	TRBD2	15	CASSPGLAGDNEQFF	TGTGCCAGCAGCCCGGGACTAGCGGGGGACAATGAGCAGTTCTTC
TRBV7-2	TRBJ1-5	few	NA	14	CASSPGPRDQPQHF	TGTGCCAGCAGCCCGGGCCCTAGAGATCAGCCCCAGCATTTT
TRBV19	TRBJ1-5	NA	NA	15	CASSMDSYSNQPQHF	TGTGCCAGTAGTATGGACAGCTATAGCAATCAGCCCCAGCATTTT
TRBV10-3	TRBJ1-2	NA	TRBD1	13	CATAGTGNYGYTF	TGTGCCACCGCCGGGACAGGGAACTATGGCTACACCTTC
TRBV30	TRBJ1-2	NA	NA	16	CAWSALPLGGWYGYTF	TGTGCCTGGAGTGCCCTTCCCCTCGGGGGGTGGTATGGCTACACCTTC
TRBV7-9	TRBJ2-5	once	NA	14	CASSQVRGQETQYF	TGTGCCAGCAGTCAGGTCCGGGGGCAAGAGACCCAGTACTTC
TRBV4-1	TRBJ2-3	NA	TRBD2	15	CASSQAPGGADTQYF	TGCGCCAGCAGCCAAGCCCCGGGGGGGGCAGATACGCAGTATTTT
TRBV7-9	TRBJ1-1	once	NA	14	CASSLDRPLAEAFF	TGTGCCAGCAGCTTAGACAGGCCCTTGGCTGAAGCTTTCTTT
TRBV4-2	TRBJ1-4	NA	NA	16	CASSQEGRSGNEKLFF	TGTGCCAGCAGCCAAGAGGGAAGGTCTGGGAATGAAAAACTGTTTTTT
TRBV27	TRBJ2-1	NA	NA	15	CASSRGEWSYNEQFF	TGTGCCAGCAGTAGGGGGGAGTGGTCCTACAATGAGCAGTTCTTC
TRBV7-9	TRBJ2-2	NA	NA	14	CASSLDITAGELFF	TGTGCCAGCAGCTTAGATATTACCGCCGGGGAGCTGTTTTTT
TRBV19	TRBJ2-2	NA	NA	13	CASSIDVTGELFF	TGTGCCAGTAGTATAGATGTGACTGGGGAGCTGTTTTTT
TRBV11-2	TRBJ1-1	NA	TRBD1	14	CASSWGQLNTEAFF	TGTGCCAGCAGCTGGGGACAGTTGAACACTGAAGCTTTCTTT
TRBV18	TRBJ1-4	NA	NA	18	CASSPLFVELPRGEKLFF	TGTGCCAGCTCACCTCTTTTTGTGGAATTACCGAGAGGAGAAAAACTGTTTTTT
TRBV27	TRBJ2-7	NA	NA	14	CASSLPGVGYEQYF	TGTGCCAGCAGTTTACCAGGAGTAGGTTACGAGCAGTACTTC
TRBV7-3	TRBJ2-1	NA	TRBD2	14	CASSPTGGGSEQFF	TGTGCCAGCAGCCCCACGGGAGGGGGGAGTGAGCAGTTCTTC
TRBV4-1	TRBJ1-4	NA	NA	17	CASSHLTAGTRNEKLFF	TGCGCCAGCAGCCATCTCACAGCCGGGACGCGAAATGAAAAACTGTTTTTT
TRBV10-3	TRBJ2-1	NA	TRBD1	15	CAISEGQGEINEQFF	TGTGCCATCAGTGAGGGACAGGGGGAAATTAATGAGCAGTTCTTC
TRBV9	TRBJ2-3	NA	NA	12	CASSGREDTQYF	TGTGCCAGCAGCGGCAGGGAGGATACGCAGTATTTT
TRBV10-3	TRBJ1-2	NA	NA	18	CAISGIFWGDSSNYGYTF	TGTGCCATCAGTGGGATTTTTTGGGGAGACAGCTCTAACTATGGCTACACCTTC
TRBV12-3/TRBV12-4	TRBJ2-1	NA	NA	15	CASSLESGRDNEQFF	TGTGCCAGCAGTTTAGAGTCTGGGCGGGACAATGAGCAGTTCTTC
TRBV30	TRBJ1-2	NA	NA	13	CAWRGSTYYGYTF	TGTGCCTGGCGCGGATCTACCTACTATGGCTACACCTTC
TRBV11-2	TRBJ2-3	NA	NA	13	CASGLENTDTQYF	TGTGCTAGCGGCTTAGAAAACACAGATACGCAGTATTTT
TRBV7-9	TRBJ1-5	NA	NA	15	CASSPEGVSNQPQHF	TGTGCCAGCAGCCCCGAGGGGGTAAGCAATCAGCCCCAGCATTTT
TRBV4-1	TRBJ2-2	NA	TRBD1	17	CASSMGQGVSLTGELFF	TGCGCCAGCAGCATGGGACAGGGGGTGTCCCTGACCGGGGAGCTGTTTTTT
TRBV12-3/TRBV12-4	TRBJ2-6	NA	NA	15	CASTDYSSGANVLTF	TGTGCCAGCACCGATTATAGCTCTGGGGCCAACGTCCTGACTTTC
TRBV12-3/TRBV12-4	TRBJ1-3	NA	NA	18	CASSFQAVGILSGNTIYF	TGTGCCAGCAGTTTTCAAGCGGTTGGGATACTCTCTGGAAACACCATATATTTT
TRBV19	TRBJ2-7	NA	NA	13	CASSIISEGEQYF	TGTGCCAGTAGTATCATCTCCGAGGGCGAGCAGTACTTC
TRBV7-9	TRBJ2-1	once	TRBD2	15	CASSYLAGSINEQFF	TGTGCCAGCAGCTACCTAGCGGGAAGCATTAATGAGCAGTTCTTC
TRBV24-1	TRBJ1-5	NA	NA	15	CAASDLRGEGQPQHF	TGTGCCGCCAGTGATTTGAGGGGGGAGGGTCAGCCCCAGCATTTT
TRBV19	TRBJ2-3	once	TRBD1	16	CASSMPDRGSTDTQYF	TGTGCCAGTAGTATGCCCGACAGGGGGAGCACAGATACGCAGTATTTT
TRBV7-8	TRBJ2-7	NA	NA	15	CASSPESGHIYEQYF	TGTGCCAGCAGTCCTGAATCGGGACATATTTACGAGCAGTACTTC
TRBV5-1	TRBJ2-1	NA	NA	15	CASSFLDQANNEQFF	TGCGCCAGCAGCTTCCTAGACCAGGCCAACAATGAGCAGTTCTTC
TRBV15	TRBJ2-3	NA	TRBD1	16	CATSRLGTGVTDTQYF	TGTGCCACCAGCAGACTCGGGACAGGGGTCACAGATACGCAGTATTTT
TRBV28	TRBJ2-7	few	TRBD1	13	CASSFMTGKLQYF	TGTGCCAGCAGTTTTATGACAGGGAAGCTGCAGTACTTC
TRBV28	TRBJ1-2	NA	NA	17	CASSFTPGRSTHYGYTF	TGTGCCAGCAGTTTTACCCCGGGAAGATCGACTCACTATGGCTACACCTTC
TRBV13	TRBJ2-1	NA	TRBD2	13	CASSLRLAGRQFF	TGTGCCAGCAGCCTTCGACTAGCGGGACGGCAGTTCTTC
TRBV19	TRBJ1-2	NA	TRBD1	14	CASSLGDSDYGYTF	TGTGCCAGTAGTCTTGGGGACAGTGACTATGGCTACACCTTC
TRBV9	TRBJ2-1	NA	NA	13	CASSGDLYNEQFF	TGTGCCAGCAGCGGGGACCTCTACAATGAGCAGTTCTTC
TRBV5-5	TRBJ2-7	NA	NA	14	CASSLGANSYEQYF	TGTGCCAGCAGCTTGGGGGCCAACTCCTACGAGCAGTACTTC
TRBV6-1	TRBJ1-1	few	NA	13	CASISGARTEAFF	TGTGCCAGCATCTCTGGGGCCCGAACTGAAGCTTTCTTT
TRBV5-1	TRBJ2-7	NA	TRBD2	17	CASSFEFPAGATYEQYF	TGCGCCAGCAGCTTTGAATTCCCAGCGGGGGCTACCTACGAGCAGTACTTC
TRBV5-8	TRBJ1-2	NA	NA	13	CASSSQPFLGYTF	TGTGCCAGCAGCTCGCAGCCGTTTCTGGGCTACACCTTC
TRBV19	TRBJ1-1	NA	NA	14	CASSMVTGFTEAFF	TGTGCCAGTAGTATGGTTACGGGGTTCACTGAAGCTTTCTTT
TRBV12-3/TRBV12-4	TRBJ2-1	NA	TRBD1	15	CASTLGQGNYWVQFF	TGTGCCAGCACCCTGGGACAGGGGAATTATTGGGTGCAGTTCTTC
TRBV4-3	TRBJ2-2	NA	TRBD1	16	CASSREDRDVTGELFF	TGCGCCAGCAGCCGAGAGGACAGGGATGTCACCGGGGAGCTGTTTTTT
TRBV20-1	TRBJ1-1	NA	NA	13	CSARGAQDTEAFF	TGCAGTGCTAGAGGCGCTCAGGACACTGAAGCTTTCTTT
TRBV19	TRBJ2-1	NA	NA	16	CASRAWDSLGLNEQFF	TGTGCCAGTCGGGCTTGGGACTCGCTGGGCCTCAATGAGCAGTTCTTC
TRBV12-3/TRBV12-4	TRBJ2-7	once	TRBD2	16	CASSFGLAGENYEQYF	TGTGCCAGCAGTTTTGGGCTAGCGGGGGAAAACTACGAGCAGTACTTC
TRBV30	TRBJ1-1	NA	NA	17	CAWSTYWLRRLNTEAFF	TGTGCCTGGAGTACCTACTGGCTCAGGAGACTGAACACTGAAGCTTTCTTT